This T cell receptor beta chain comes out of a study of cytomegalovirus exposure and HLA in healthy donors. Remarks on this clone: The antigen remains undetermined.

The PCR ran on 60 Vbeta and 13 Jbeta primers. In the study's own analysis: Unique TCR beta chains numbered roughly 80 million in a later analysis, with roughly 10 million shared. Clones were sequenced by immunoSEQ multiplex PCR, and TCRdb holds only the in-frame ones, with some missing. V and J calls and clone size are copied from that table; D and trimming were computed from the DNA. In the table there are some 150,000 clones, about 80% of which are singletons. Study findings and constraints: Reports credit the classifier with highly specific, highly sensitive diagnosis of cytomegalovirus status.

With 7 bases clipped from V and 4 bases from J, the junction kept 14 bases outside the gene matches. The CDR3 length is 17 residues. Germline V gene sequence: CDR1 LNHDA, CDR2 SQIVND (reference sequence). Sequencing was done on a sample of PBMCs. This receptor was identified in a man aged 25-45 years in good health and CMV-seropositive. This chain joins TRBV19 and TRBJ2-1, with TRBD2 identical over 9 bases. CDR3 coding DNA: TGTGCCAGTACCCCTCGACGGGCCAGCGGGAGGTACAATGAGCAGTTCTTC. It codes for CASTPRRASGRYNEQFF.